This TCR beta chain was identified in a study of control samples from healthy donors and cancer patients. Profiled with immunoSEQ multiplex PCR; TCRdb holds only in-frame clones, not every one. This table holds some 56,000 clones, roughly 96% found once. This CDR3 is built from 14 residues. Germline lookup yields CDR1 MNHEY and CDR2 SVGEGT. V gave up 2 bases and J gave up 8 bases, with 15 bases separating them. The sequenced material came from blood. The chain uses TRBV6-2 or TRBV6-3 and TRBJ1-2; maybe TRBD1 (5 bases). This TCR came from a young man in good health. The CDR3 spells CASSYPDIPRGYTF. The DNA for the CDR3 is TGTGCCAGCAGTTACCCGGACATCCCGAGGGGCTACACCTTC.